A single sample gave rise to the 26 T cell receptor beta chains below, sequenced in a study of cytomegalovirus exposure and HLA in healthy donors. With 60 Vbeta and 13 Jbeta primers, the PCR was carried out. This table comes from immunoSEQ multiplex PCR, and its TCRdb copy is limited to in-frame clones, with some not included. Among 90,000 to 120,000 clones listed, about 80% were seen once. Sequenced material: PBMCs. These receptors were collected from a man aged 25 to 45 in good health and CMV-seropositive.

This clone was found once. The chain combines TRBV5-1 with TRBJ2-1, with 8 bases matching TRBD2. This CDR3 is 15 amino acids long. Per the germline V gene, CDR1 is SGHRS and CDR2 is YFSETQ. With V trimmed by 0 bases and J by 3 bases, 2 bases remained unmatched. CDR3 DNA sequence: TGCGCCAGCAGCTTGGTGGCGGGGGGCTACAATGAGCAGTTCTTC. Protein product: CASSLVAGGYNEQFF. Together with reference TRBV5-1 and TRBJ2-1, the CDR3 gives the full variable domain: KAGVTQTPRYLIKTRGQQVTLSCSPISGHRSVSWYQQTPGQGLQFLFEYFSETQRNKGNFPGRFSGRQFSNSRSEMNVSTLELGDSALYLCASSLVAGGYNEQFFGPGTRLTVL.

The chain uses TRBV23-1 and TRBJ1-6; D call uncertain. TRBV23-1 is an ORF; its function is uncertain. This CDR3 is built from 15 residues. Trimming shortened V by 3 bases and J by 4 bases, and 10 bases separated the two germline ends. The CDR3 protein is CASSHCLYYNSPLHF. The CDR3 DNA follows: TGCGCCAGCAGTCATTGCCTCTATTATAATTCACCCCTCCACTTT.

The J gene is TRBJ2-5, the V gene TRBV15, with TRBD1 matching 7 bases. Per germline, CDR1 LNHNV and CDR2 YYDKDF (reference sequence). Germline trimming cut 2 bases from V and 11 bases from J; bases unmatched to any gene: 5. The CDR3 spans 12 residues. CDR3 region: CATSRSTGPQYF. The CDR3 DNA sequence: TGTGCCACCAGCAGATCGACAGGGCCGCAGTACTTC.

This clone was seen just once. CDR3 residues: CASSLLAGGPRETQYF. The CDR3 DNA follows: TGTGCCAGCAGCTTACTAGCGGGGGGGCCTAGGGAGACCCAGTACTTC. The gene calls are TRBV5-5 and TRBJ2-5; 13 nucleotides agree with TRBD2. The germline CDR1 and CDR2 sequences are SGHKS and YYEKEE (reference sequence). Trimming at V came to 2 bases and at J to 5 bases, leaving 6 bases not matched to a gene. This CDR3 region has 16 residues.

The gene calls are TRBV6-1 and TRBJ2-1, with TRBD2 matching over 8 bases. CDR3 length: 11 residues. Germline CDR1 reads MNHNS; CDR2 reads SASEGT. Unmatched junction bases numbered 3, after V lost 11 bases and J lost 6 bases. The CDR3, as DNA: TGTGCCTCCCGGGGGGGCAATGAGCAGTTCTTC. Its translation is CASRGGNEQFF.

The CDR3 region is CASSPTGVTDTQYF. CDR3 DNA: TGTGCCAGCTCACCCACCGGGGTTACAGATACGCAGTATTTT. V is TRBV18 and J is TRBJ2-3; D might be TRBD2 (5 bases). CDR3 length equals 14 residues. Germline-derived CDR1 and CDR2 are KGHSH and LQKENI. The ends were cut back, 3 bases at V and 3 bases at J, with 10 bases in the middle.

This rearrangement joins TRBV4-1 to TRBJ2-2, with D possibly TRBD1 on 6 matching bases. This CDR3 is built from 17 residues. Trimming left V 4 bases short and J 5 bases short, with 20 bases between. Germline values: CDR1 MGHRA, CDR2 YSYEKL. CDR3 residues: CASSLSDRIPYTGELFF. CDR3 sequence (DNA): TGCGCCAGCAGCCTCTCCGACAGGATACCTTATACCGGGGAGCTGTTTTTT.

The V and J genes are TRBV18 and TRBJ2-2; TRBD2 might be the D (6 bases). The CDR3 covers 16 residues. V gave up 2 bases and J gave up 3 bases, with 13 bases separating them. Germline V gives CDR1 KGHSH, CDR2 LQKENI. The CDR3 loop reads CASSPSEGTYTGELFF. CDR3 nucleotide sequence: TGTGCCAGCTCACCATCGGAGGGAACGTACACCGGGGAGCTGTTTTTT.

The chain links TRBV11-3 to TRBJ2-1; 8 nucleotides align to TRBD2. The CDR3 consists of 15 residues. Germline assignment: CDR1 SGHNT and CDR2 YENEEA. The ends lost 1 base at V and 7 bases at J; junction bases unmatched: 6. CDR3 residues: CASSLAGGPENEQFF. The CDR3 DNA reads TGTGCCAGCAGCTTAGCGGGGGGGCCAGAGAATGAGCAGTTCTTC.

The V and J genes are TRBV5-8 and TRBJ2-3, with 9 bases identical to TRBD2. CDR3 size: 16 residues. Looked up from germline, CDR1 is SGHTS and CDR2 is YDEGEE. V shed 1 base and J 4 bases; nucleotides not matched to a gene: 7. For the CDR3, the DNA is TGTGCCAGCAGCTTGACTAGCGGGTTTCCTGCAGATACGCAGTATTTT. Translated: CASSLTSGFPADTQYF. Using reference TRBV5-8 and TRBJ2-3 for the parts outside the CDR3, the full variable domain is EAGVTQSPTHLIKTRGQQATLRCSPISGHTSVYWYQQALGLGLQFLLWYDEGEERNRGNFPPRFSGRQFPNYSSELNVNALELEDSALYLCASSLTSGFPADTQYFGPGTRLTVL.

The V gene is TRBV21-1, the J gene TRBJ1-4; TRBD1, as called in the table, went unchecked against the DNA. TRBV21-1 is given as a pseudogene. This CDR3 spans 16 amino acids. The CDR3 DNA reads TGTGCCAGCAGCAAAGCGCTTTGCAGAAATAATGAAAAACTGTTTTTT. Encoded protein: CASSKALCRNNEKLFF.

The J gene is TRBJ2-7, the V gene TRBV6-6; 9 nucleotides line up with TRBD2. V was clipped by 2 bases and J by 3 bases; unmatched bases: 5. Germline-derived CDR1 and CDR2 are MNHNY and SVGAGI (reference sequence). The CDR3 extends over 15 amino acids. The CDR3 reads CASSYDGAGGYEQYF. In DNA, the CDR3 is TGTGCCAGCAGTTACGATGGAGCGGGGGGCTACGAGCAGTACTTC.

The gene calls are TRBV5-1 and TRBJ1-1; maybe TRBD1 (6 bases). Germline V lookup: CDR1 SGHRS, CDR2 YFSETQ. Trimming pared 4 bases from V and 1 base from J, leaving 23 bases between. This CDR3 comprises 18 residues. Here the CDR3 DNA reads TGCGCCAGCAGCACCAACCCCGGGACACCGATAGGGAACACTGAAGCTTTCTTT. Its translation is CASSTNPGTPIGNTEAFF.

The chain employs TRBV18 and TRBJ2-4; D might be TRBD2 (5 bases). Germline values: CDR1 KGHSH, CDR2 LQKENI. V lost 0 bases, J lost 9 bases, and 21 bases lay in between. This CDR3 comprises 17 residues. The CDR3 DNA reads TGTGCCAGCTCACCACCAAGTAGCGTTTTAAGCCAAGGCATTCAGTACTTC. Translated: CASSPPSSVLSQGIQYF.

About this clone itself: A junction boundary mismatches the germline segment, possibly from a read error. The gene calls are TRBV14 and TRBJ2-1; D remains ambiguous. Germline values: CDR1 SGHDN, CDR2 FVKESK. This CDR3 contains 16 residues. CDR3 amino acids: CTSSRIDQNKYNEQFF. The CDR3 nucleotides read TGTACCAGCAGCCGAATTGATCAGAATAAATACAATGAGCAGTTCTTC.

J is TRBJ2-1 and V is TRBV5-1, with 11 bases that match TRBD2. This CDR3 comprises 16 residues. The germline gives CDR1 SGHRS, CDR2 YFSETQ. Trimming took 4 bases from V and 1 from J; bases not matched to a gene: 4. CDR3 amino acids: CASSPASGGSYNEQFF. The CDR3 DNA follows: TGCGCCAGCAGCCCGGCTAGCGGGGGGTCCTACAATGAGCAGTTCTTC.

This chain links TRBV27 with TRBJ1-4; tentatively, D is TRBD1 (5 bases). The CDR3 spans 16 residues. Germline-derived CDR1 and CDR2 are MNHEY and SMNVEV (reference sequence). Trimming pared 6 bases from V and 7 bases from J, leaving 21 bases between. The CDR3 DNA is TGTGCCAGCAGCTCCTTTTTAGCGGGGCCGGTTGAAAAACTGTTTTTT. Translating gives CASSSFLAGPVEKLFF.

The rearrangement links TRBV7-9 to TRBJ2-1, with unresolved D. The CDR3 sequence is 11 residues long. Germline values: CDR1 SEHNR, CDR2 FQNEAQ (reference sequence). V shed 5 bases and J shed 7 bases, with 6 bases lying between them. The CDR3 protein is CASSRRNEQFF. The CDR3 DNA reads as TGTGCCAGCAGCCGCAGGAATGAGCAGTTCTTC.

This sequence joins TRBV10-1 and TRBJ1-4; D possibly corresponds to TRBD1 (5 bases). V lost 4 bases and J lost 5, with 5 bases in between. Germline V gene lookup returns CDR1 WNHNN and CDR2 SYGVQD (reference sequence). The CDR3 extends over 12 amino acids. The CDR3 bases are TGCGCCAGCAGTGGACAGAATGAAAAACTGTTTTTT. Translation: CASSGQNEKLFF.

A note on this clone: At one end, the junction sequence differs from germline, possibly due to a read error. V is TRBV7-7 and J is TRBJ2-7; 11 positions match TRBD1. The CDR3 length is 14 residues. CDR1 and CDR2 from the germline V gene are SSHAT and FNYEAQ (reference sequence). The CDR3 DNA reads TGTGCTAGCAGCCCGGGACAGGGGGACTACGAGCAGTACTTC. Protein sequence: CASSPGQGDYEQYF.

The table lists this clone with a count of one. V usage is TRBV6-5 and J usage is TRBJ1-2; TRBD1 is a possible D gene (5 bases). The CDR3 loop spans 14 amino acids. Germline-derived CDR1 and CDR2 are MNHEY and SVGAGI. V was pared by 6 bases and J by 0 bases, with 11 bases between. CDR3 sequence: CASSYGASNYGYTF. As DNA, the CDR3 is TGTGCCAGCAGCTACGGGGCCTCTAACTATGGCTACACCTTC.

The rearrangement joins TRBV10-1 to TRBJ1-5; D might be TRBD1 (5 bases). CDR1 and CDR2 (germline): WNHNN, SYGVQD (reference sequence). V was trimmed by 6 bases and J by 4 bases, leaving 13 bases between them. The CDR3 length is 14 residues. CDR3 amino acids: CASRGKNRNQPQHF. In nucleotides, the CDR3 is TGCGCCAGCAGGGGAAAAAACAGGAATCAGCCCCAGCATTTT.

This sequence joins TRBV18 and TRBJ1-3; TRBD1 matches 8 bases. CDR1 is KGHSH, CDR2 LQKENI, per germline. Unmatched junction bases numbered 4, after V lost 3 bases and J lost 0 bases. The CDR3 is made up of 16 amino acids. The CDR3: CASSPGQADSGNTIYF. CDR3 sequence (DNA): TGTGCCAGCTCACCGGGACAGGCGGACTCTGGAAACACCATATATTTT.

V usage is TRBV5-1 and J usage is TRBJ2-7, with 8 bases that match TRBD1. The CDR3 is made up of 13 amino acids. The V gene end was trimmed by 0 bases and the J gene end by 6 bases; junction bases not matched to a gene: 2. Germline V gene sequence: CDR1 SGHRS, CDR2 YFSETQ. This CDR3 is CASSLGQGPEQYF. The CDR3 bases are TGCGCCAGCAGCTTGGGACAGGGGCCCGAGCAGTACTTC.

Concerning this clone itself: One junction end disagrees with the germline gene, perhaps due to a read error. J is TRBJ1-2 and V is TRBV11-2, with D perhaps TRBD1 (6 bases). The CDR3 contains 14 residues. The germline V gene has CDR1 SGHAT and CDR2 FQNNGV. The chain's CDR3 is CAGSLDDRNYGYTF. The CDR3 bases are TGTGCCGGCAGCTTAGATGACAGGAACTATGGCTACACCTTC.

The CDR3 coding sequence is TGCGCCAGCCTCTCTAGTGACACCGGGGAGCTGTTTTTT. This sequence encodes CASLSSDTGELFF. V usage is TRBV5-1 and J usage is TRBJ2-2; D not resolved. The CDR3 has 13 amino acids. V lost 7 bases, J lost 3 bases, and 10 bases lay in between. Germline V gene sequence: CDR1 SGHRS, CDR2 YFSETQ.